This T cell receptor (beta chain) was recovered during a study of beta chain features in type 1 diabetes. The authors reverse transcribed all of the isolated RNA, so sequencing captured expressed TCRB transcripts. The data were produced by immunoSEQ multiplex PCR, yet TCRdb's version contains in-frame clones alone and is incomplete. The sample yields approximately 170,000 clones, 7.5% to 8.5% seen once. This clone has a count of ten or more. Antigen specificity is unknown. The germline V and J ends were trimmed by 0 bases and 6 bases, with 10 bases remaining between them. CDR1 is MRHNA and CDR2 is SNTAGT in the germline V gene. The CDR3 has 14 amino acids. Findings and limits, study-wide: In every one of the four CD4+ subsets, TCRB CDR3s were moderately but significantly shorter in Type 1 diabetes patients. The question left open here concerned HLA type influencing TCRB rearrangement.

The sequence was collected from a man younger than 35 with type 1 diabetes. The specimen sequenced was central memory CD4+ T cells from blood. The chain recombines TRBV6-4 with TRBJ2-3, with D possibly matching TRBD2 (5 bases). The CDR3 DNA reads TGTGCCAGCAGTGACTCAACTAGATCGGATACGCAGTATTTT. Residues: CASSDSTRSDTQYF.